This T cell receptor beta chain stems from a study of metastatic and nonmetastatic thyroid tumors. TCRdb re-called the PCR reads through MiXCR. This table holds about 93,000 clones, about an eighth found once. Thyroid surgery took place with no prior treatment in any patient. The germline V gene encodes CDR1 DFQATT and CDR2 SNEGSKA (reference sequence). Trimming left V 3 bases short and J 6 bases short, with 15 bases between. This CDR3 region has 14 residues. This clone has at least ten counts. The specimen sequenced was blood. The rearrangement joins TRBV20-1 to TRBJ1-5, with TRBD1 as a possible D gene (5 bases). This receptor was identified in a female donor with papillary thyroid cancer or a benign thyroid nodule (not recorded which). Some clones in this sample may be carry-over from other donors' samples. Here the CDR3 reads CSASRQGGGQPQHF. CDR3 bases: TGCAGTGCTAGCCGTCAGGGTGGCGGTCAGCCCCAGCATTTT.